These 20 T cell receptor beta chains were sequenced from one sample in a study of cytomegalovirus exposure and HLA in healthy donors. The PCR used 60 Vbeta and 13 Jbeta primers. TCRdb's table, derived via immunoSEQ multiplex PCR, lists solely in-frame clones and lacks some. The table lists some 120,000 clones, around three quarters of them singletons. Sequencing used PBMCs. Receptor source: a woman in her sixties in good health and CMV-seropositive.

This rearrangement joins TRBV28 to TRBJ1-1; the D is unclear. V shed 6 bases and J shed 2 bases, with 10 bases lying between them. The CDR3 loop spans 13 amino acids. CDR1 and CDR2 from the germline V gene are MDHEN and SYDVKM. The DNA for the CDR3 is TGTGCCAGCAGGACTTCGGGAAACACTGAAGCTTTCTTT. The encoded protein is CASRTSGNTEAFF.

The gene calls are TRBV27 and TRBJ1-1, with TRBD1 as a possible D gene (5 bases). The germline V gene has CDR1 MNHEY and CDR2 SMNVEV (reference sequence). V was clipped by 5 bases and J by 4 bases, with 20 bases between them. The CDR3 runs 16 residues. DNA for the CDR3: TGTGCCAGCAGTCCAAAACGGCAGGGCTTGAGCACTGAAGCTTTCTTT. Protein product: CASSPKRQGLSTEAFF.

The chain joins TRBV11-2 to TRBJ2-7; 9 bases are a match to TRBD1. CDR3 length: 19 residues. Trimming removed 1 base from V and 4 bases from J; junction bases left unmatched: 17. The germline V gene encodes CDR1 SGHAT and CDR2 FQNNGV. As DNA, the CDR3 is TGTGCCAGCAGCTTAGGTCCACAGGGGGCGAGTTTGGTTGGGTACGAGCAGTACTTC. Amino acids: CASSLGPQGASLVGYEQYF.

The chain carries TRBV7-6 and TRBJ1-1, with 11 bases aligning to TRBD1. V was clipped by 3 bases and J by 5 bases; unmatched bases: 8. The CDR3 has 16 residues. From germline, CDR1 is SGHVS and CDR2 FNYEAQ. The chain's CDR3 is CASSFIGTGGVTEAFF. The CDR3 DNA sequence: TGTGCCAGCAGCTTTATTGGGACAGGGGGGGTTACTGAAGCTTTCTTT.

This clone occurred a few times. The V gene is TRBV7-6, the J gene TRBJ2-3, with D perhaps TRBD1 (6 bases). Between the trimmed V and J ends, which lost 4 bases and 0 bases, there was a span of 11 bases. The germline gives CDR1 SGHVS, CDR2 FNYEAQ. CDR3 length: 15 amino acids. CDR3 region: CASSYGTTSTDTQYF. Written as DNA, the CDR3 is TGTGCCAGCAGCTACGGGACAACTAGCACAGATACGCAGTATTTT. Complete variable domain (other parts from reference TRBV7-6 and TRBJ2-3): GAGVSQSPRYKVTKRGQDVALRCDPISGHVSLYWYRQALGQGPEFLTYFNYEAQQDKSGLPNDRFSAERPEGSISTLTIQRTEQRDSAMYRCASSYGTTSTDTQYFGPGTRLTVL.

The rearrangement joins TRBV29-1 to TRBJ2-1; D is possibly TRBD1 (5 bases). This CDR3 spans 16 amino acids. Trimming removed 0 bases at V and 1 base at J, with 13 bases between. Germline values: CDR1 SQVTM, CDR2 ANQGSEA. The CDR3 sequence: CSVEDPGRVSYNEQFF. Here the CDR3 DNA reads TGCAGCGTTGAAGATCCGGGCAGGGTATCCTACAATGAGCAGTTCTTC.

The chain employs TRBV27 and TRBJ1-1; possibly TRBD1 for D (5 bases). There are 15 residues in the CDR3. Germline values: CDR1 MNHEY, CDR2 SMNVEV (reference sequence). V lost 5 bases and J lost 1, with 14 bases in between. The DNA of the CDR3 is TGTGCCAGCAGTACCCTCAGGGTGGGGAACACTGAAGCTTTCTTT. Its translation: CASSTLRVGNTEAFF.

On this clone itself: One end of the junction fails to match germline, which may point to a read error. The chain has TRBV27 and TRBJ1-2, with D unresolved. The CDR3 has 14 amino acids. CDR1 is MNHEY, CDR2 SMNVEV, per germline (reference sequence). CDR3 sequence: CASSYTQLDYGYTF. The DNA of the CDR3 is TGTGCCAGCAGTTATACTCAGCTCGACTATGGCTACACTTTC.

This chain connects TRBV2 to TRBJ2-2; 7 bases agree with TRBD1. With V trimmed by 8 bases and J by 3 bases, 6 bases remained unmatched. This CDR3 is 14 amino acids long. Germline-derived CDR1 and CDR2 are SNHLY and FYNNEI. CDR3 loop: CASRAGGYTGELFF. CDR3 in DNA: TGTGCCAGCCGGGCAGGGGGATACACCGGGGAGCTGTTTTTT.

V gene TRBV18 combines with J gene TRBJ2-7, with 7 bases lining up with TRBD1. Per germline, CDR1 KGHSH and CDR2 LQKENI. The junction had 8 bases not matched to a gene; V was cut back by 2 bases and J by 4 bases. This CDR3 comprises 15 residues. The CDR3 coding sequence is TGTGCCAGCTCACCAATGGGACAGAATATGTACGAGCAGTACTTC. It yields the protein CASSPMGQNMYEQYF. Full variable domain (missing parts from reference TRBV18 and TRBJ2-7): NAGVMQNPRHLVRRRGQEARLRCSPMKGHSHVYWYRQLPEEGLKFMVYLQKENIIDESGMPKERFSAEFPKEGPSILRIQQVVRGDSAAYFCASSPMGQNMYEQYFGPGTRLTVT.

This CDR3 reads CAISEGGSLAKNIQYF. The CDR3, as DNA: TGTGCCATCAGTGAGGGGGGCAGCCTAGCCAAAAACATTCAGTACTTC. The rearrangement links TRBV10-3 to TRBJ2-4, with D tentatively TRBD1 (6 bases). The V gene lost 2 bases and the J gene lost 0 bases, with 11 bases spanning the gap. This CDR3 region has 16 residues. CDR1 is ENHRY, CDR2 SYGVKD, per germline.

This CDR3 reads CASSYQRDRANEKLFF. The CDR3 region has the DNA TGTGCCAGCAGTTACCAGAGGGACAGGGCTAATGAAAAACTGTTTTTT. This rearrangement joins TRBV6-5 to TRBJ1-4; 9 bases are shared with TRBD1. J gave up 3 bases and V 2 bases, and 4 bases lay outside the gene matches. The CDR3 consists of 16 residues. Germline V gives CDR1 MNHEY, CDR2 SVGAGI.

This rearrangement joins TRBV18 to TRBJ1-2; TRBD1 aligns across 9 bases. The CDR3 runs 14 residues. With 3 bases clipped from V and 6 bases from J, the junction kept 5 bases outside the gene matches. CDR1 is KGHSH, CDR2 LQKENI, per germline. CDR3 sequence: CASSPAQGADGYTF. The CDR3 coding sequence is TGTGCCAGCTCACCCGCACAGGGGGCGGATGGCTACACCTTC. Full variable domain (remainder filled in from reference TRBV18 and TRBJ1-2): NAGVMQNPRHLVRRRGQEARLRCSPMKGHSHVYWYRQLPEEGLKFMVYLQKENIIDESGMPKERFSAEFPKEGPSILRIQQVVRGDSAAYFCASSPAQGADGYTFGSGTRLTVV.

The chain couples TRBV7-2 to TRBJ1-1; D gene uncertain. CDR1 is SGHTA and CDR2 is FQGNSA in the germline V gene. The CDR3 is made up of 15 amino acids. V was shortened by 5 bases and J by 0 bases, with 13 bases between the two germline ends. The CDR3 DNA reads TGTGCCAGCAGCCCCTCTCAGATCATGAACACTGAAGCTTTCTTT. Amino acids: CASSPSQIMNTEAFF.

The chain is built from TRBV2 and TRBJ1-5, with 7 bases aligning to TRBD1. V was pared by 5 bases and J by 1 base, with 5 bases of the junction left unmatched. The CDR3 spans 15 residues. Germline CDR1 SNHLY, CDR2 FYNNEI. The CDR3 loop is CASSLDRHSNQPQHF. CDR3 sequence (DNA): TGTGCCAGCAGTCTGGACAGGCACAGCAATCAGCCCCAGCATTTT.

This clone was counted a few times. The V gene is TRBV7-9, the J gene TRBJ1-2; TRBD1 matches 7 bases. Germline V gene lookup returns CDR1 SEHNR and CDR2 FQNEAQ (reference sequence). The CDR3 extends over 13 amino acids. With V trimmed by 4 bases and J by 5 bases, 4 bases remained unmatched. As DNA, the CDR3 is TGTGCCAGCAGCTCTCGGGACAGATATGGCTACACCTTC. Its translation is CASSSRDRYGYTF.

This sequence joins TRBV19 and TRBJ1-2; D gene ambiguous. The V end was cut by 8 bases, the J end by 5 bases, with 9 bases between. Germline loops: CDR1 LNHDA, CDR2 SQIVND (reference sequence). The CDR3 spans 11 residues. CDR3 in DNA: TGTGCCAGTCGGGAGACTTATGGCTACACCTTC. Encoded protein: CASRETYGYTF.

The CDR3 bases are TGTGCCAGCAGCTTAGGGACAGGGGATCACGAGCAGTACTTC. Residues: CASSLGTGDHEQYF. The chain couples TRBV7-3 to TRBJ2-7; 10 bases line up with TRBD1. With V trimmed by 2 bases and J by 5 bases, 3 bases remained unmatched. Germline CDR1 and CDR2: SGHTA and FQGTGA. The CDR3 is 14 residues long. The full variable domain, with the rest looked up from reference TRBV7-3 and TRBJ2-7, is GAGVSQTPSNKVTEKGKYVELRCDPISGHTALYWYRQSLGQGPEFLIYFQGTGAADDSGLPNDRFFAVRPEGSVSTLKIQRTERGDSAVYLCASSLGTGDHEQYFGPGTRLTVT.

This sequence joins TRBV5-1 and TRBJ2-1; the match to TRBD1 covers 11 bases. Germline V gives CDR1 SGHRS, CDR2 YFSETQ. This CDR3 contains 16 residues. V lost 3 bases and J lost 8; bases outside the gene matches: 10. The CDR3: CASSSFRDRGTDEQFF. In nucleotides, the CDR3 is TGCGCCAGCAGCTCGTTCCGGGACAGGGGGACGGATGAGCAGTTCTTC.

This chain joins TRBV7-2 and TRBJ2-1; no clear D. Trimming took off 3 bases at V and 4 bases at J, with 7 bases between the two ends. This CDR3 is 13 amino acids long. Germline CDR1 reads SGHTA; CDR2 reads FQGNSA. The CDR3 protein is CASSFSIYNEQFF. CDR3 nucleotides: TGTGCCAGCAGCTTTTCAATTTACAATGAGCAGTTCTTC. Variable domain in full (rest from reference TRBV7-2 and TRBJ2-1): GAGVSQSPSNKVTEKGKDVELRCDPISGHTALYWYRQSLGQGLEFLIYFQGNSAPDKSGLPSDRFSAERTGGSVSTLTIQRTQQEDSAVYLCASSFSIYNEQFFGPGTRLTVL.